The entry below describes one TCR beta chain. Its antigen remains unidentified. The treatment denotes: over 15 received Ad26.COV2.S at low or high dose, single or two shots; several received placebo; per-sample allocation not given. Specimens were obtained on day 63 following the first vaccine or placebo injection. Donor was an adult aged 18-55 years in Boston. Germline-derived CDR1 and CDR2 are SGHTA and FQGNSA. V lost 4 bases, J lost 4 bases, and 9 bases stayed unmatched. CDR3 length equals 15 residues. Sequencing used immunoSEQ multiplex PCR; TCRdb keeps in-frame clones, though not all of them. The repertoire holds roughly 500,000 clones, with 89% as singletons. The source of the sample is a study of Ad26.COV2.S vaccination and SARS-CoV-2 variants. Study-wide results and caveats: Vaccinated and placebo-treated recipients had similar non-spike TCR breadth. Compared with placebo recipients, vaccine recipients had higher spike-specific TCR breadth. Quantification of TCR breadth and depth may have yielded underestimates of total T cell responses.

The chain couples TRBV7-2 to TRBJ2-5; TRBD1 aligns across 7 bases. This receptor was identified in a person aged 18-60 years who received the Ad26.COV2.S COVID-19 vaccine or a placebo. The material was peripheral blood, obtained in a trial of Ad26.COV2.S vaccine versus placebo. The CDR3 loop is CASSSGTAAGETQYF. The CDR3 DNA reads TGTGCCAGCAGCTCCGGGACAGCGGCGGGAGAGACCCAGTACTTC.